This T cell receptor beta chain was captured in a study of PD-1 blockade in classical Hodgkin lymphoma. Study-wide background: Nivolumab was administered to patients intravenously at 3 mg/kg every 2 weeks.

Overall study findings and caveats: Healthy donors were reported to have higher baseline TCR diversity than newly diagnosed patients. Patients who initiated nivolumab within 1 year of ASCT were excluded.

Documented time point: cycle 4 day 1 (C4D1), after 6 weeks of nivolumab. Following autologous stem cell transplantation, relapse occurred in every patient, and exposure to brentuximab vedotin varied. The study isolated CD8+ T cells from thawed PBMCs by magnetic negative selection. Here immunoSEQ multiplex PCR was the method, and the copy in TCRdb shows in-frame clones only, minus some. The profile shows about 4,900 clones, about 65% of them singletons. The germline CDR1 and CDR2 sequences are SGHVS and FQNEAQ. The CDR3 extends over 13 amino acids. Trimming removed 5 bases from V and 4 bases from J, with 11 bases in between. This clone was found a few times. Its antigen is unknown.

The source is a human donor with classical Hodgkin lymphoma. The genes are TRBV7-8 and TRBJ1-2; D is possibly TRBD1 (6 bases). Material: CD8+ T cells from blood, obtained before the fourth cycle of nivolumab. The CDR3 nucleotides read TGTGCCAGCAGCAGGACAGACCTCTATGGCTACACCTTC. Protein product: CASSRTDLYGYTF.